This entry concerns a single TCR beta chain. V dropped 6 bases and J dropped 4 bases, with 10 bases sitting between them. The V gene's germline CDR1 is MNHEY and CDR2 SMNVEV (reference sequence). The CDR3 contains 12 residues. This sample was included in a study of radiation and T cells in renal cell carcinoma. The time point here: baseline pretreatment blood. Treatment defined: 15 Gy SBRT to primary tumor, nephrectomy 4 weeks later. After SBRT, blood was collected at 2 and 4 weeks, plus baseline. Using immunoSEQ multiplex PCR, the repertoire was profiled, and TCRdb retains in-frame clones only, with some absent. Counted here are 130,000 or so clones, over 80% occurring once; the ten biggest clones make up 20% to 25%.

The clonotype was recovered from a woman aged 50 to 65 with renal cell carcinoma. Source: blood, taken from a patient whose treatment included radiotherapy and nephrectomy. The chain combines TRBV27 with TRBJ2-7; tentatively, D is TRBD1 (5 bases). CDR3 nucleotide sequence: TGTGCCAGCAGGTCCCAGGGTTACGAGCAGTACTTC. It specifies CASRSQGYEQYF.